The present T cell receptor beta chain was sequenced within a study of vaccination effects on CD4 cells after COVID-19. Study-wide results and limits: Whether induced by infection or by vaccine, clones showed marked clonal contraction late after vaccination.

The protocol was immunoSEQ multiplex PCR, while the TCRdb copy is restricted to in-frame clones and leaves out a portion. The table lists about 59,000 clones, roughly 78% of them singletons. Trimming pared 0 bases from V and 8 bases from J, leaving 13 bases between. Germline CDR1 is KGHSH and CDR2 is LQKENI. The CDR3 contains 15 residues. Antigen-specific CD4+ T cells expanded by the ViraFEST assay with viral peptide pools were then sequenced. Culture proceeded for approximately 9 days, and CD4+ T cells were then isolated. Every participant took two doses of the BNT162b2 or mRNA-1273 vaccine. Half-medium exchanges with IL-2 medium took place on days 3 and 7. On this clone: Its antigen remains unidentified.

Material: CD4+ T cells from PBMCs cultured with HCoV-OC43 spike peptides, obtained after COVID-19 vaccination. Subset in this sample: HCoV-OC43 spike overlapping peptide pool stimulation. This TCR was recovered from a human donor who received a COVID-19 vaccine. The chain recombines TRBV18 with TRBJ1-4, with D maybe TRBD1 (5 bases). CDR3 in DNA: TGTGCCAGCTCACCACCGGTTGGGGCGCGCGAAAAACTGTTTTTT. Encoded protein: CASSPPVGAREKLFF.